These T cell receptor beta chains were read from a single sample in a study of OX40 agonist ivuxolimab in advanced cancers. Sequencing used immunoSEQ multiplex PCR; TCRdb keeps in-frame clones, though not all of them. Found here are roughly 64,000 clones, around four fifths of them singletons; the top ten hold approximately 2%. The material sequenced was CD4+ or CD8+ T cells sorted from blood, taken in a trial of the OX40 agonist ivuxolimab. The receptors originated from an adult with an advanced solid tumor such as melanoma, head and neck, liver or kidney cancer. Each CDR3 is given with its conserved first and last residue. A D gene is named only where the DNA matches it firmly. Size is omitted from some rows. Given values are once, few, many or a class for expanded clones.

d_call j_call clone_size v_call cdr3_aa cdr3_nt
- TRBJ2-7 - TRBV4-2 CASSHADRDEGSEQYF TGTGCCAGCAGCCATGCCGACCGGGACGAAGGGAGCGAGCAGTACTTC
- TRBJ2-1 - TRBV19 CASSRTPTHNEQFF TGTGCCAGTAGTAGGACGCCAACTCACAATGAGCAGTTCTTC
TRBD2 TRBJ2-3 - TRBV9 CASSSPPGSGRSADTQYF TGTGCCAGCAGCTCCCCCCCGGGTAGCGGGAGGAGCGCAGATACGCAGTATTTT
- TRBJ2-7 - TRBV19 CASSMAEGDEQYF TGTGCCAGTTCCATGGCAGAGGGAGACGAGCAGTACTTC
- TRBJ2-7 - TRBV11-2 CASSFSSARGTYEQYF TGTGCCAGCAGTTTTAGTTCTGCGAGGGGAACCTACGAGCAGTACTTC
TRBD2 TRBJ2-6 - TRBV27 CASTTMGPGGPGANVLTF TGTGCCAGCACCACTATGGGGCCGGGAGGGCCTGGGGCCAACGTCCTGACTTTC
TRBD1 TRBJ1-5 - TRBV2 CASTFLTGDQPQHF TGTGCCAGCACGTTTCTGACAGGGGATCAGCCCCAGCATTTT
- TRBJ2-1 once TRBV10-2 CASSGTSRSSYNEQFF TGCGCCAGCAGTGGAACTAGCCGTAGCTCCTACAATGAGCAGTTCTTC
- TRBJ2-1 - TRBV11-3 CASSPGDADNEQFF TGTGCCAGCAGCCCCGGGGACGCCGACAATGAGCAGTTCTTC
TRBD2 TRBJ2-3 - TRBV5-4 CASSSRTSGTDTQYF TGTGCCAGCAGCTCGCGGACTAGCGGCACAGATACGCAGTATTTT
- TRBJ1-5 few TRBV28 CASSFGPWGRDQPQHF TGTGCCAGCAGTTTTGGTCCCTGGGGCAGGGATCAGCCCCAGCATTTT
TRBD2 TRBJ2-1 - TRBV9 CASSEREGSYNEQFF TGTGCCAGCAGCGAGCGGGAGGGGTCCTACAATGAGCAGTTCTTC
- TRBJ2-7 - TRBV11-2 CASSLGQGNEQYF TGTGCCAGCAGCTTAGGGCAGGGGAACGAGCAGTACTTC
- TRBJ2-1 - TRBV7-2 CASSSMGAFNEQFF TGTGCCAGCAGCTCGATGGGGGCGTTCAATGAGCAGTTCTTC
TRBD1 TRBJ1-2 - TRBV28 CASRLEGQGEYGYTF TGTGCCAGCAGGCTAGAAGGACAGGGTGAATATGGCTACACCTTC
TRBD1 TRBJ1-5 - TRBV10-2 CASSEERQGWQPQHF TGCGCCAGCAGTGAGGAGAGACAGGGGTGGCAGCCCCAGCATTTT
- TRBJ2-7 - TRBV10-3 CAIRQGSDEQYF TGTGCCATCAGACAGGGTTCAGACGAGCAGTACTTC
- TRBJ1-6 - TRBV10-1 CASSETYNSPLHF TGCGCCAGCAGTGAGACCTATAATTCACCCCTCCACTTT
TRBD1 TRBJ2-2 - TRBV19 CASRTGQGHGELFF TGTGCCAGTAGGACTGGACAGGGCCACGGGGAGCTGTTTTTT
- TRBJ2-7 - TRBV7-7 CASSLAPGYEQYF TGTGCTAGCAGCTTAGCTCCGGGCTACGAGCAGTACTTC
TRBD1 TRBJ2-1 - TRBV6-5 CASATGGNNEQFF TGTGCCAGCGCGACAGGGGGAAACAATGAGCAGTTCTTC
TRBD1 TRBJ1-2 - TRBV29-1 CSVEEGTGGYTF TGCAGCGTTGAAGAGGGGACAGGAGGCTACACCTTC
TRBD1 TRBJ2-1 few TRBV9 CASSVAPGTGVYEQFF TGTGCCAGCAGCGTAGCTCCGGGGACAGGGGTCTATGAGCAGTTCTTC